Each of the 17 T cell receptor beta chains below was sequenced from the same sample in a study of blood T cells in healthy people across ages. With a J-beta primer mix and a sample-barcoded 5' primer, a second PCR ran about 6 to 11 cycles. MiXCR, run by TCRdb on the 5' RACE reads, gives a single entry per CDR3 protein. The table lists some 700,000 distinct CDR3 sequences, about 42% of them singletons. Sequencing was done on a sample of blood. These receptors were collected from a woman aged 55-69 years in good health.

The V and J genes are TRBV10-3 and TRBJ2-7; 7 bases align to TRBD1. The CDR3 has 14 residues. J was trimmed by 3 bases and V by 3 bases; bases with no gene match: 5. Germline V gene data show CDR1 as ENHRY and CDR2 as SYGVKD. CDR3 sequence (DNA): TGTGCCATCAGTGACCGGGACAGAAACTACGAGCAGTACTTC. As protein: CAISDRDRNYEQYF.

This clonotype has a handful of counts. The J gene is TRBJ1-2, the V gene TRBV11-1, with D hard to call. V was cut by 5 bases and J by 4 bases, with 11 bases left in between. The CDR3 is made up of 13 amino acids. From germline, CDR1 is SGHAT and CDR2 FQDESV (reference sequence). The DNA for the CDR3 is TGTGCCAGCAGCCCCGACATCCTCTATGGCTACACCTTC. Its translation is CASSPDILYGYTF.

This clonotype was counted ten times or more. V is TRBV7-3 and J is TRBJ2-1; 9 bases are a match to TRBD1. Germline values: CDR1 SGHTA, CDR2 FQGTGA. J gave up 9 bases and V 5 bases, and 8 bases lay outside the gene matches. The CDR3 sequence is 14 residues long. CDR3 protein: CASSAQGAAGEQFF. CDR3 in DNA: TGTGCCAGCAGCGCACAGGGGGCAGCTGGTGAGCAGTTCTTC.

This clonotype was detected a few times. CDR3 coding DNA: TGCAGTGCTAGGACTACCTACGAGCAGTACTTC. Translating it yields CSARTTYEQYF. This rearrangement joins TRBV20-1 to TRBJ2-7; tentatively, D is TRBD2 (5 bases). From germline, CDR1 is DFQATT and CDR2 SNEGSKA (reference sequence). This CDR3 comprises 11 residues. V lost 3 bases, J lost 2 bases, and 5 bases lay in between.

This chain connects TRBV6-1 to TRBJ1-5; maybe TRBD1 (5 bases). The V end was cut by 6 bases, the J end by 5 bases, with 11 bases between. CDR3 size: 13 residues. Per the germline V gene, CDR1 is MNHNS and CDR2 is SASEGT. The CDR3 here is CASRGDSDQPQHF. CDR3 in DNA: TGTGCCAGCAGAGGGGATTCCGATCAGCCCCAGCATTTT.

Ten or more counts support this clonotype. The chain joins TRBV6-2 or TRBV6-3 to TRBJ2-5; tentatively, D is TRBD1 (7 bases). The DNA end is a closer match to TRBJ2-7, so the J assignment may be wrong. The CDR3 is 14 residues long. Germline-derived CDR1 and CDR2 are MNHEY and SVGEGT. In nucleotides, the CDR3 is TGTGCCAGCAGCCTCGGCGGGACAGTTGCCGAGCAGTACTTC. The encoded protein is CASSLGGTVAEQYF.

The chain joins TRBV7-2 to TRBJ2-7, with 7 bases lining up with TRBD2. Germline loops: CDR1 SGHTA, CDR2 FQGNSA. This CDR3 has 16 amino acids. With 10 bases clipped from V and 0 bases from J, the junction kept 15 bases outside the gene matches. DNA of the CDR3: TGTGCCACGACGGTGGCTAGCGGTTCATTCTCCTACGAGCAGTACTTC. This translates into CATTVASGSFSYEQYF.

This clonotype occurred many times. A read error may be the cause here, since a much bigger clone is one base away. The chain uses TRBV20-1 and TRBJ2-1; a possible D gene is TRBD2 (6 bases). The DNA matches TRBJ2-7 better at its end, which makes the J call doubtful. Germline assignment: CDR1 DFQATT and CDR2 SNEGSKA (reference sequence). There are 16 residues in the CDR3. CDR3 sequence reads: CSASGRVGGLYNEQYF. The CDR3 DNA reads as TGCAGTGCTAGTGGAAGGGTGGGAGGACTCTACAATGAGCAGTACTTC.

The rearrangement uses TRBV9 and TRBJ2-7; possible D gene TRBD1, 5 bases. The length of the CDR3 is 15 residues. V shed 0 bases and J shed 7 bases, with 17 bases lying between them. From germline, CDR1 is SGDLS and CDR2 YYNGEE. The CDR3 DNA follows: TGTGCCAGCAGCGTAGGTGCAGGGTCCGACAATGAGCAGTACTTC. This encodes CASSVGAGSDNEQYF.

In its sample, this clonotype was seen once. This chain connects TRBV7-2 to TRBJ2-3; TRBD1 aligns across 11 bases. The V gene's germline CDR1 is SGHTA and CDR2 FQGNSA. The CDR3 loop spans 14 amino acids. V shed 8 bases and J 2 bases; nucleotides not matched to a gene: 3. The DNA for the CDR3 is TGTGCCAGCGGACAGGGGGCGCCCACAGATACGCAGTATTTT. This codes for CASGQGAPTDTQYF.

This clonotype appeared a few times. V is TRBV7-3 and J is TRBJ2-4, with TRBD1 matching 7 bases. The CDR3 runs to 15 residues. With V trimmed by 2 bases and J by 13 bases, 14 bases remained unmatched. Germline lookup yields CDR1 SGHTA and CDR2 FQGTGA. The chain's CDR3 is CASSLHGQADNEQYF. CDR3 nucleotide sequence: TGTGCCAGCAGCTTACATGGACAGGCAGACAATGAGCAGTACTTC.

Many counts were recorded for this clonotype. The rearrangement joins TRBV5-1 to TRBJ2-1; 7 bases are a match to TRBD2. Germline V gives CDR1 SGHRS, CDR2 YFSETQ. CDR3 length equals 16 residues. With 0 bases clipped from V and 4 bases from J, the junction kept 7 bases outside the gene matches. DNA of the CDR3: TGCGCCAGCAGCTTGGTTTCTCTAGCGGAGTACAATGAGCAGTTCTTC. This sequence encodes CASSLVSLAEYNEQFF.

The chain is built from TRBV7-9 and TRBJ1-1; tentatively, D is TRBD1 (6 bases). V gave up 0 bases and J gave up 8 bases, with 13 bases separating them. The CDR3 spans 14 residues. Germline V gives CDR1 SEHNR, CDR2 FQNEAQ (reference sequence). The CDR3 protein is CASSLALGHPEAFF. The CDR3 nucleotides read TGTGCCAGCAGCTTAGCGTTGGGACACCCGGAAGCTTTCTTT. The entire variable domain, with the rest obtained from reference TRBV7-9 and TRBJ1-1, is as follows: DTGVSQNPRHKITKRGQNVTFRCDPISEHNRLYWYRQTLGQGPEFLTYFQNEAQLEKSRLLSDRFSAERPKGSFSTLEIQRTEQGDSAMYLCASSLALGHPEAFFGQGTRLTVV.

The rearrangement links TRBV7-2 to TRBJ2-3; 9 nucleotides match TRBD1. This CDR3 contains 15 residues. CDR1 is SGHTA and CDR2 is FQGNSA in the germline V gene. The J segment lost 2 bases and the V segment lost 4 bases, leaving 4 bases of the junction unmatched. This chain's CDR3 is CASSSRDRDTDTQYF. The CDR3 nucleotides read TGTGCCAGCAGCTCCAGGGACAGGGACACAGATACGCAGTATTTT.

V and J are TRBV28 and TRBJ2-1, with D perhaps TRBD1 (6 bases). Trimming took off 5 bases at V and 7 bases at J, with 18 bases between the two ends. CDR1 and CDR2 (germline): MDHEN, SYDVKM. The CDR3 runs to 15 residues. The chain's CDR3 is CASSPWGLAGNEQFF. The CDR3 bases are TGTGCCAGCAGTCCCTGGGGGCTAGCCGGGAATGAGCAGTTCTTC. The whole variable domain, remainder taken from reference TRBV28 and TRBJ2-1, is DVKVTQSSRYLVKRTGEKVFLECVQDMDHENMFWYRQDPGLGLRLIYFSYDVKMKEKGDIPEGYSVSREKKERFSLILESASTNQTSMYLCASSPWGLAGNEQFFGPGTRLTVL.

The chain uses TRBV6-2 or TRBV6-3 and TRBJ2-7, with no clear D. The CDR3 extends over 13 amino acids. CDR1 is MNHEY, CDR2 SVGEGT, per germline. With 4 bases removed from V and 2 bases from J, the gap between germline ends came to 9 bases. CDR3 sequence reads: CASSSTQPYEQYF. Here the CDR3 DNA reads TGTGCCAGCAGTTCGACTCAACCCTACGAGCAGTACTTC.

The chain employs TRBV7-2 and TRBJ1-2; D is ambiguous. The germline V gene encodes CDR1 SGHTA and CDR2 FQGNSA. Trimming removed 1 base at V and 6 bases at J, with 6 bases between. CDR3 length equals 12 residues. The CDR3 DNA is TGTGCCAGCAGCTTAGAACGGAATGGCTACACCTTC. Translating it yields CASSLERNGYTF.